Listed below are T cell receptor beta chains from one sample, sequenced in a study of response to subunit inactivated influenza vaccine. MiXCR was run by TCRdb on the RT-PCR reads, yielding one entry per CDR3 protein. The repertoire has more than 250,000 distinct CDR3 sequences, around a fifth of them found once; the top ten carry more than 8.5%. Material: PBMCs from blood, obtained approximately 22 months after vaccination. These receptor sequences come from a man between 50 and 70 years old who received an inactivated influenza vaccine. Both conserved end residues are part of each CDR3. D genes are given only for firm matches. The size field is filled for only some rows; it gives once, few, many or a size class.

>NA|TRBJ1-2|15|TRBV7-8|many
CASSPYNTGNYGYTF
TGTGCCAGCAGCCCGTACAATACGGGAAACTATGGCTACACCTTC
>TRBD2|TRBJ2-2|14|TRBV20-1|NA
CSASRREGTGELFF
TGCAGTGCTAGTCGCAGGGAGGGAACCGGGGAGCTGTTTTTT
>TRBD1|TRBJ1-3|16|TRBV7-2|many
CASSPAHRGPGNTIYF
TGTGCCAGCAGCCCAGCCCACAGGGGGCCTGGAAACACCATATATTTT
>NA|TRBJ1-5|13|TRBV29-1|many
CSVSSAGGQPQHF
TGCAGCGTTTCTTCAGCCGGGGGACAGCCCCAGCATTTT
>TRBD1|TRBJ2-1|14|TRBV20-1|few
CSARVGGRNNEQFF
TGCAGTGCTAGAGTAGGGGGCCGCAACAATGAGCAGTTCTTC
>NA|TRBJ1-5|16|TRBV28|few
CASSLLQFARNQPQHF
TGTGCCAGCAGTTTATTGCAGTTCGCGAGGAATCAGCCCCAGCATTTT
>TRBD2|TRBJ2-5|16|TRBV7-9|NA
CASSHGLAASGETQYF
TGTGCCAGCAGCCACGGACTAGCGGCAAGCGGGGAGACCCAGTACTTC
>NA|TRBJ1-1|14|TRBV20-1|NA
CSAFSYSLNTEAFF
TGCAGTGCCTTTAGTTATAGCTTGAACACTGAAGCTTTCTTT
>NA|TRBJ1-1|13|TRBV7-9|many
CASTRGANTEAFF
TGTGCCAGCACCAGGGGCGCGAACACTGAAGCTTTCTTT
>TRBD1|TRBJ2-5|15|TRBV28|NA
CASSLLTGGLETQYF
TGTGCCAGCAGTTTACTCACAGGGGGCCTAGAGACCCAGTACTTC
>TRBD1|TRBJ2-2|14|TRBV6-2/TRBV6-3|NA
CASKTGVHTGELFF
TGTGCCAGCAAGACAGGGGTTCACACCGGGGAGCTGTTTTTT
>NA|TRBJ1-4|16|TRBV11-2|few
CASGTFRDTLNEKLFF
TGTGCCAGCGGGACTTTCCGGGACACCCTAAATGAAAAACTGTTTTTT
>NA|TRBJ2-7|14|TRBV20-1|few
CSARDYRDGYEQYF
TGCAGTGCTAGAGACTACCGGGATGGCTACGAGCAGTACTTC
>NA|TRBJ2-3|15|TRBV28|NA
CASSRQQDTTDTQYF
TGTGCCAGCAGCCGACAACAAGACACCACAGATACGCAGTATTTT
>NA|TRBJ2-3|16|TRBV12-3/TRBV12-4|many
CASSLAAGRGLVTQYF
TGTGCCAGCAGTTTAGCGGCTGGGAGGGGGCTGGTTACGCAGTATTTT
>NA|TRBJ1-1|17|TRBV7-2|many
CASSSGSRVFVNTEAFF
TGTGCCAGCAGTTCAGGCTCAAGGGTATTTGTTAACACTGAAGCTTTCTTT
>NA|TRBJ2-7|14|TRBV7-8|NA
CASSFWRERYEQYF
TGTGCCAGCAGCTTTTGGAGAGAACGCTACGAGCAGTACTTC
>TRBD1|TRBJ2-3|15|TRBV12-3/TRBV12-4|NA
CASSIRDRGTDTQYF
TGTGCCAGCAGCATCCGGGACAGGGGCACAGATACGCAGTATTTT
>NA|TRBJ1-1|14|TRBV4-2|NA
CASSQQGLNTEAFF
TGTGCCAGCAGCCAGCAGGGGCTGAACACTGAAGCTTTCTTT
>TRBD1|TRBJ1-5|13|TRBV20-1|few
CSAGTGPNQPQHF
TGCAGTGCGGGGACAGGCCCCAATCAGCCCCAGCATTTT
>TRBD2|TRBJ2-1|15|TRBV19|few
CASSITSGAYNEQFF
TGTGCCAGTAGTATAACCAGCGGGGCCTACAATGAGCAGTTCTTC
>NA|TRBJ2-1|15|TRBV15|NA
CATSKERASYNEQFF
TGTGCCACCAGCAAGGAGCGGGCCTCCTACAATGAGCAGTTCTTC
>NA|TRBJ2-7|13|TRBV4-3|few
CASSQDGSYEQYF
TGCGCCAGCAGCCAAGATGGATCCTACGAGCAGTACTTC
>NA|TRBJ2-1|11|TRBV24-1|NA
CATALYNEQFF
TGTGCCACCGCGTTGTACAATGAGCAGTTCTTC
>TRBD1|TRBJ1-4|15|TRBV6-5|few
CASSYWTGVNEKLFF
TGTGCCAGCAGTTACTGGACAGGGGTTAATGAAAAACTGTTTTTT
>NA|TRBJ1-1|14|TRBV5-1|many
CASSTQDKNTEAFF
TGCGCCAGCAGCACCCAGGACAAGAACACTGAAGCTTTCTTT
>NA|TRBJ2-1|14|TRBV5-1|many
CASSFSRRLNEQFF
TGCGCCAGCAGCTTTTCCAGGCGTTTGAATGAGCAGTTCTTC
>NA|TRBJ1-5|13|TRBV6-1|NA
CASRGSPNQPQHF
TGTGCCAGCCGGGGGAGTCCCAATCAGCCCCAGCATTTT